This TCR beta chain was sequenced in a study of cytotoxic CD8 clonotypes in ibrutinib-treated CLL. Study overall: Samples averaged around 280,000 productive templates and around 91,000 productive rearrangements. Study results and caveats: Public clonotypes, found uncommonly, either contracted or stayed stable on treatment.

Deep sequencing aimed at 1 in 200,000 to 1 in 1 million T cells' resolution. Here immunoSEQ multiplex PCR was the method, and the copy in TCRdb shows in-frame clones only, minus some. The top ten clones hold 32% of a sample with over 75,000 clones, 70% to 80% of them seen once. Concerning this clone: Its antigen is unidentified.

The CDR3 consists of 17 residues. Germline values: CDR1 SGHRS, CDR2 YFSETQ. Trimming took off 3 bases at V and 2 bases at J, with 15 bases between the two ends. The TCR beta libraries used approximately 2 micrograms of genomic DNA that came from cryopreserved PBMCs. The chain carries TRBV5-1 and TRBJ2-6, with D tentatively TRBD1 (6 bases). The sequence was collected from a human donor with chronic lymphocytic leukemia. The material sequenced was PBMCs, taken after 12 months of ibrutinib treatment. CDR3 sequence (DNA): TGCGCCAGCAGCTGGCAGGGGATCTCGGCTGGGGCCAACGTCCTGACTTTC. It yields the protein CASSWQGISAGANVLTF.